This T cell receptor beta chain emerged from a study of T-cell reconstitution after alpha-beta-depleted transplantation in children. Germline assignment: CDR1 LGHNA and CDR2 YSLEER. The CDR3 sequence is 16 residues long. With V trimmed by 1 base and J by 6 bases, 11 bases remained unmatched. Unique molecular identifiers were incorporated into the prepared TCRbeta library. MiXCR, applied by TCRdb to the PCR reads, yields one record per CDR3 protein. The sample yields 450,000 to 600,000 distinct CDR3 sequences, about 10% seen once. This clonotype was counted ten times or more. Its target is unknown. Findings and limits, study-wide: Newly produced T cells mostly provided counts and TCRbeta diversity after one year, as hyperexpanded clones declined. Expanded graft clones numbering several hundred reportedly gave rise to alpha-beta T cells about two months after transplant.

The chain employs TRBV4-3 and TRBJ1-1; 7 bases agree with TRBD1. The TCR was taken from a child between 2 and 9 years old with inherited bone marrow failure, due to receive a stem cell transplant. Specimen: PBMCs, collected before TCRalphabeta/CD19-depleted stem cell transplant. The CDR3 loop reads CASSQVRGWGFAEAFF. DNA of the CDR3: TGCGCCAGCAGCCAAGTCAGGGGGTGGGGGTTCGCTGAAGCTTTCTTT.